Below are 17 T cell receptor beta chains sequenced from a single sample in a study of molecular identifiers for immune sequencing clone quantification. One entry per CDR3 protein, called by TCRdb with MiXCR from the PCR reads. The table has under 600,000 distinct CDR3 sequences, around 23% seen once. Sequencing was performed on naive CD8+ T cells from blood, with Jurkat cell RNA spiked in. As to subset: FACS-sorted CD8+CD4-CCR7+CD45RA+ naive T cells. The source of these receptors is a human donor in good health. Some libraries in this study had Jurkat cell RNA spiked in.

This clonotype was found a few times. This chain links TRBV4-3 with TRBJ2-7, with D possibly matching TRBD2 (6 bases). The CDR3 loop spans 17 amino acids. The V end lost 0 bases, the J end lost 4 bases, and 19 bases lay between the germline ends. The germline CDR1 and CDR2 sequences are LGHNA and YSLEER. The CDR3 here is CASSQDLVWRGLYEQYF. The CDR3 DNA reads as TGCGCCAGCAGCCAAGATCTAGTGTGGAGGGGTCTATACGAGCAGTACTTC.

This clonotype has at least ten counts. V gene TRBV7-9 combines with J gene TRBJ2-5; 10 nucleotides line up with TRBD1. There are 16 residues in the CDR3. The J segment lost 4 bases and the V segment lost 4 bases, leaving 9 bases of the junction unmatched. Germline V lookup: CDR1 SEHNR, CDR2 FQNEAQ (reference sequence). The CDR3 sequence: CASSSTGGALIETQYF. Here the CDR3 DNA reads TGTGCCAGCAGCTCGACAGGGGGCGCGTTGATAGAGACCCAGTACTTC.

The table lists this clonotype with a few counts. The chain employs TRBV2 and TRBJ1-1; tentative D call: TRBD1 (5 bases). Trimming cost V 4 bases and J 2 bases, with 8 bases left between them. In germline, CDR1 is SNHLY, CDR2 FYNNEI. The CDR3 consists of 13 residues. CDR3 sequence (DNA): TGTGCCAGCAGTGGACAGTTCAACACTGAAGCTTTCTTT. It specifies CASSGQFNTEAFF. Together with reference TRBV2 and TRBJ1-1, the CDR3 gives the full variable domain: EPEVTQTPSHQVTQMGQEVILRCVPISNHLYFYWYRQILGQKVEFLVSFYNNEISEKSEIFDDQFSVERPDGSNFTLKIRSTKLEDSAMYFCASSGQFNTEAFFGQGTRLTVV.

Notes on this clonotype: The junction departs from the called germline gene at one end, perhaps through a read error. The V gene is TRBV19, the J gene TRBJ1-5; 9 nucleotides line up with TRBD1. Germline V CDR1 and CDR2: LNHDA, SQIVND (reference sequence). This CDR3 has 15 residues. For the CDR3, the DNA is TGTGCCTGTAGTATGGCGACAGGGGGGGGACAGCCCCAGCATTTT. This gives the protein CACSMATGGGQPQHF.

This clonotype was counted once. A much more abundant neighbour one base away suggests this may be a read error. V gene TRBV7-2 combines with J gene TRBJ2-7; D uncertain. There are 14 residues in the CDR3. Looked up from germline, CDR1 is SGHTA and CDR2 is FQGNSA. CDR3 region: CASSPGRMRYAQYF. DNA for the CDR3: TGTGCCAGCAGCCCGGGCCGGATGAGGTACGCGCAGTACTTC.

This clonotype came up many times. The rearrangement links TRBV14 to TRBJ2-2, with D perhaps given as TRBD1 or TRBD2 (5 bases each). Trimming stripped 0 bases from V and 0 bases from J, with 8 bases between. This CDR3 contains 16 residues. CDR1 is SGHDN, CDR2 FVKESK, per germline. The CDR3 DNA reads TGTGCCAGCAGCCAAGATGAGGGGCCGAACACCGGGGAGCTGTTTTTT. As protein: CASSQDEGPNTGELFF.

This clonotype showed up many times. This chain links TRBV7-9 with TRBJ1-3; 7 bases match TRBD1. Germline trimming cut 3 bases from V and 0 bases from J; bases unmatched to any gene: 2. The germline V gene has CDR1 SEHNR and CDR2 FQNEAQ (reference sequence). CDR3 length equals 15 residues. DNA of the CDR3: TGTGCCAGCAGCTTGACAGGGAGCTCTGGAAACACCATATATTTT. Translation gives CASSLTGSSGNTIYF. The full variable domain, its missing parts supplied by reference TRBV7-9 and TRBJ1-3, is DTGVSQNPRHKITKRGQNVTFRCDPISEHNRLYWYRQTLGQGPEFLTYFQNEAQLEKSRLLSDRFSAERPKGSFSTLEIQRTEQGDSAMYLCASSLTGSSGNTIYFGEGSWLTVV.

This clonotype was detected ten times or more. In DNA, the CDR3 is TGTGCCAGCAGCCCGCAGGGGGCCCTAGGTGCTTTCTTT. This gives the protein CASSPQGALGAFF. This chain joins TRBV13 and TRBJ1-1, with 8 bases fitting TRBD1. Per germline, CDR1 PRHDT and CDR2 FYEKMQ (reference sequence). V shed 5 bases, J shed 11 bases, and the junction held 10 bases outside the gene matches. The CDR3 loop spans 13 amino acids.

This clonotype was counted ten times or more. The V gene is TRBV5-1, the J gene TRBJ2-7; the D gene could be TRBD1 or TRBD2 (5 bases each). The germline CDR1 and CDR2 sequences are SGHRS and YFSETQ. Trimming shortened V by 1 base and J by 5 bases, and 7 bases separated the two germline ends. CDR3 size: 12 residues. The CDR3 bases are TGCGCCAGCAGCTTGAAGGGACACGAGCAGTACTTC. This gives the protein CASSLKGHEQYF.

This clonotype appeared a few times. The chain couples TRBV18 to TRBJ2-7, with D perhaps matching TRBD1 (6 bases). Per the germline V gene, CDR1 is KGHSH and CDR2 is LQKENI. Trimming left V 1 base short and J 3 bases short, with 10 bases between. This CDR3 has 14 residues. CDR3 in DNA: TGTGCCAGCTCACCACTCAGGGGAAGCTACGAGCAGTACTTC. Protein sequence: CASSPLRGSYEQYF.

This clonotype appeared many times. The rearrangement uses TRBV2 and TRBJ1-2; possible D gene TRBD1, 6 bases. This CDR3 has 14 amino acids. V was clipped by 4 bases and J by 4 bases, with 13 bases between them. The germline CDR1 and CDR2 sequences are SNHLY and FYNNEI. CDR3 in amino acids: CASSAGGAGYGYTF. The CDR3, as DNA: TGTGCCAGCAGTGCGGGGGGCGCAGGCTATGGCTACACCTTC.

Of note for this clonotype: A junction boundary mismatches the germline segment, possibly from a read error. This rearrangement joins TRBV6-1 to TRBJ2-7; the D is unclear. The length of the CDR3 is 13 residues. Per germline, CDR1 MNHNS and CDR2 SASEGT. The DNA of the CDR3 is TGTGCCGCTCGGCCCGGTGCCTCCTACGCGCAGTACTTC. This codes for CAARPGASYAQYF.

V gene TRBV7-8 combines with J gene TRBJ1-6; weak D call: TRBD1 (6 bases). The CDR3 length is 16 residues. CDR1 is SGHVS and CDR2 is FQNEAQ in the germline V gene. Deletions cut 2 bases from V and 9 bases from J, with 17 bases between. The CDR3 here is CASSLTIQGPFSPLHF. CDR3 sequence (DNA): TGTGCCAGCAGCTTAACCATACAGGGCCCCTTTTCACCCCTCCACTTT.

The chain uses TRBV27 and TRBJ1-1; D is ambiguous. CDR1 MNHEY and CDR2 SMNVEV come from the germline V gene (reference sequence). CDR3 length: 16 residues. The V gene lost 5 bases and the J gene lost 0 bases, with 16 bases spanning the gap. CDR3 sequence: CASSPRALVMNTEAFF. Written as DNA, the CDR3 is TGTGCCAGCAGTCCCCGGGCCCTAGTAATGAACACTGAAGCTTTCTTT.

Turning to this clonotype: The germline gene is not matched at one end of the junction; a read error may be the cause. This chain connects TRBV6-1 to TRBJ2-2, with no clear D. The CDR3 loop spans 15 amino acids. CDR1 MNHNS and CDR2 SASEGT come from the germline V gene. In nucleotides, the CDR3 is TGTGTCAGCAGTGAGATTAGCCAGAACACCGGGGAGCTGTTTTTT. Residues: CVSSEISQNTGELFF.

A few counts support this clonotype. The chain joins TRBV30 to TRBJ1-5; 10 nucleotides line up with TRBD1. The germline gives CDR1 GTSNPN, CDR2 SVGIG (reference sequence). The CDR3 runs 14 residues. Losses at the gene ends were 2 bases for V and 6 bases for J; bases not matched to a gene: 4. CDR3 bases: TGTGCCTGGAGTCCCGACAGGGGGCTTCAGCCCCAGCATTTT. It yields the protein CAWSPDRGLQPQHF.

J is TRBJ2-7 and V is TRBV7-6; D gene uncertain. CDR3 length equals 14 residues. CDR1 and CDR2 from the germline V gene are SGHVS and FNYEAQ. Trimming left V 0 bases short and J 7 bases short, with 13 bases between. CDR3 DNA sequence: TGTGCCAGCAGCTTAGCGGGAACCTCTAGGGAGCAGTACTTC. Its protein is CASSLAGTSREQYF.